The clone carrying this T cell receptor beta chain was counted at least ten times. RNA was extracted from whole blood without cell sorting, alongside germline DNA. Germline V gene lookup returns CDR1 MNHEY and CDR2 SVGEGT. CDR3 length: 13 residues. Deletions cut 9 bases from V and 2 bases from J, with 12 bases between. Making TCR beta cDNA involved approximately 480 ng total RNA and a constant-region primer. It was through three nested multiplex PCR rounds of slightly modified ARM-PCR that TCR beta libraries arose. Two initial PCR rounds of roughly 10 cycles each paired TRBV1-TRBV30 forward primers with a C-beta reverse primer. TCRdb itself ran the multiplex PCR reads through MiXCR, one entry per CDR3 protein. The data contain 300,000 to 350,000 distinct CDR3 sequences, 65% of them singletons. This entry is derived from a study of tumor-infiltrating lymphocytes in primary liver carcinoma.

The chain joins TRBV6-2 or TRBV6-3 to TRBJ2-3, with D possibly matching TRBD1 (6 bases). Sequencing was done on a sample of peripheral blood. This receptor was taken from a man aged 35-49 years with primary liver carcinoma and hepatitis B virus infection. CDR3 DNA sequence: TGTGCCAGTCGGACAGTCCTCACAGATACGCAGTATTTT. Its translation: CASRTVLTDTQYF.